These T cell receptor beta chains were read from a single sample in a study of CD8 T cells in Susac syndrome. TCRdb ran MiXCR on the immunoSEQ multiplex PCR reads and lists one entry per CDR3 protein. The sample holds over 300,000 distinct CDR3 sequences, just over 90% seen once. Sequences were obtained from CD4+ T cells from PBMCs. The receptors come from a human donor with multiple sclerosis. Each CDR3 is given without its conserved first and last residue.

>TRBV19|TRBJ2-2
ASTQPDGRDTGELF
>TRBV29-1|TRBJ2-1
SVEDRVSSSYNEQF
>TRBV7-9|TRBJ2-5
ASSQGGSETQY
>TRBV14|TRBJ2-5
ASSQGFGGRETQY
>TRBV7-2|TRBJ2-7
ASSRRRTGGNYEQY
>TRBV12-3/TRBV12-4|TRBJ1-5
ASSFTGGNQPQH
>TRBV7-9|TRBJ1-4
ASSFNTPADNEKLF
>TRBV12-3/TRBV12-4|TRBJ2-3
ASSPLGTGAITDTQY
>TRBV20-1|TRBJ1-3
SAGDSSGNTIY
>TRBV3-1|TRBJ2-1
ASSQLAGGQF
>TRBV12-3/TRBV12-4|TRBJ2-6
ASTIGGASGANVLT
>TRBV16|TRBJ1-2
ASSHRSSPGTYGYT
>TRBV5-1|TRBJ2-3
ASSLRLASSTDTQY
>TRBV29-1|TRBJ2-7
SAGRGSYEQY
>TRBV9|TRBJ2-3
ASSVGGLATDTQY
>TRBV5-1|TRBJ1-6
ASSWVSQGPNSPLH